Listed below are T cell receptor beta chains from one sample, sequenced in a study of neurological immune-mediated disorders. TCRdb reprocessed the 5' RACE reads via MiXCR and lists one record per CDR3 protein. In the table there are roughly 56,000 distinct CDR3 sequences, 3% to 4% of which are singletons. Sample: PBMCs. These receptors were collected from a woman aged 55-70 years with multiple sclerosis. CDR3s leave out the opening cysteine and the closing phenylalanine or tryptophan. The order of the fields is V gene, J gene, CDR3 protein.

TRBV6-2/TRBV6-3,TRBJ2-7,ASSGPGQGRYEQY
TRBV5-1,TRBJ1-1,ASSLSAGATEAF
TRBV6-1,TRBJ1-1,ASTMNTEAF
TRBV28,TRBJ1-1,ASSLSGYTEAF
TRBV20-1,TRBJ1-6,SAPGIGNSPLH
TRBV7-2,TRBJ2-7,ASSFRRDSYEQY
TRBV7-2,TRBJ1-5,ASTLVGINQPQH
TRBV7-3,TRBJ2-3,ASSLIGTKGDTQY
TRBV7-8,TRBJ2-2,ASSLRRGGRVNTGELF
TRBV5-1,TRBJ2-7,ASSLAGGQSYEQY
TRBV29-1,TRBJ2-1,SVDRGALNEQF
TRBV12-3/TRBV12-4,TRBJ2-1,ASSLVMDEQF
TRBV11-2,TRBJ2-5,ASSLGLGLVSVETQY
TRBV29-1,TRBJ2-1,SVDPGWDEQF
TRBV12-3/TRBV12-4,TRBJ1-1,ASSSTRGTEAF
TRBV20-1,TRBJ2-1,SARELGQGFHEQF